This entry features one T cell receptor beta chain sequence. The sample originates from a study of T cells expressing NK-cell markers. For the study at large: According to the study, TCR beta repertoires originated from sorted CD3+CD56+NKG2C+, CD3+CD56+NKG2C- and CD3+CD56-NKG2C+ T cells.

From the 5' RACE reads, TCRdb lists one entry per CDR3 protein and no DNA. The table lists about 460,000 distinct CDR3 sequences, with approximately 1.4% in the top ten. The V gene's germline CDR1 is DFQATT and CDR2 SNEGSKA (reference sequence). The CDR3 has 14 residues. The receptor's source is a woman aged 45-60 years in good health. The specimen sequenced was blood T cells: a sorted CD56 or NKG2C T cell subset, CD4+ or CD8+ T cells, or bulk PBMC T cells (not recorded which). The J gene is TRBJ2-3, the V gene TRBV20-1; TCRdb's D call, TRBD2, is unchecked because there is no DNA. CDR3 sequence: CSLKLAGILGTQYF.